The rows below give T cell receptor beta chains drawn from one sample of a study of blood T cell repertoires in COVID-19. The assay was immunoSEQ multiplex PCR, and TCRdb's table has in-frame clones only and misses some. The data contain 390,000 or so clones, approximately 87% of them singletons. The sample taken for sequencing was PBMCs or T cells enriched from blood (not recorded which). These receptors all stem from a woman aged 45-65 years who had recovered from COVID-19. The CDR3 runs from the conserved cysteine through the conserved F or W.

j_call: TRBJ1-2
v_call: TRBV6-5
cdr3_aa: CASGLGAYYGYTF

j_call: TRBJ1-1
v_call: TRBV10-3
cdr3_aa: CAISSPTGNTEAFF

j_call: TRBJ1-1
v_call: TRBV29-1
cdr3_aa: CSVPRGNTEAFF

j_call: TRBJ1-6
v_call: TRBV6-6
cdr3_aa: CASSQRQPNSPLHF

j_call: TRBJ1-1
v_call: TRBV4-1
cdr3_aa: CASSHPAGMNTEAFF

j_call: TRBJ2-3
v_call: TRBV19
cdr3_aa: CASSPREKYFTDTQYF

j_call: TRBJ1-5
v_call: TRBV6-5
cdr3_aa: CASSSGGYQPQHF

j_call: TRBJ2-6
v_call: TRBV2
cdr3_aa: CASSGSISSSGANVLTF

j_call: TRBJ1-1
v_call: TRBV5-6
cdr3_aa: CASSPTQGQAVLGTEAFF

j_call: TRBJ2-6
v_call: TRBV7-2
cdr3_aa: CASSWSSGANVLTF

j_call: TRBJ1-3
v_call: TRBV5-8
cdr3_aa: CASSMGQGARNTIYF

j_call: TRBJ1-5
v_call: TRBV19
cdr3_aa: CASGGRLKPQHF

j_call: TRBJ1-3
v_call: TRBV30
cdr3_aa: CAWSVEIGIYF

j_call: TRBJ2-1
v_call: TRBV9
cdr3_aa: CASSAGLLQSYNEQFF

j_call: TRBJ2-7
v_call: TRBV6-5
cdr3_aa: CASSITRVSKQYF

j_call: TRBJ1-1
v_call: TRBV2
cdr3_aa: CASSEIGQGRGGEAFF

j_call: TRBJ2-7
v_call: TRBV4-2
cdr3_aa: CASSLGQGGSYEQYF

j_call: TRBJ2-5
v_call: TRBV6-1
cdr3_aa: CASSEYGGGATETQYF

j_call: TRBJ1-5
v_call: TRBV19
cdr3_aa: CASSMVDNSNQPQHF

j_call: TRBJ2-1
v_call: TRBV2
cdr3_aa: CASSERLAGGHSSYNEQFF

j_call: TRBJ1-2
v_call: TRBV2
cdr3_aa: CASSEVGGGGYTF

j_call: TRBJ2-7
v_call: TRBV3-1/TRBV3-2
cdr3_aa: CASSQTAWGDRETEQYF

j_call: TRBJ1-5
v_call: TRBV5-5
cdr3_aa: CASSLQINQPQHF

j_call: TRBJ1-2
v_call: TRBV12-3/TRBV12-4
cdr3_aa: CASSLLRGYTF

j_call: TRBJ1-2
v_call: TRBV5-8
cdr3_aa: CASSTDSLYGYTF

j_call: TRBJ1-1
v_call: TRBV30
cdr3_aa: CAWSVRLLVVGTGVKGLAEAFF

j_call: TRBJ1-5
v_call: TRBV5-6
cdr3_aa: CASSLGASYSNQPQHF

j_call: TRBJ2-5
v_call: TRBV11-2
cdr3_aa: CASSLEWGLGVGTQYF

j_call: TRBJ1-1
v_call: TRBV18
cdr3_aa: CASSRPRGEGTEAFF

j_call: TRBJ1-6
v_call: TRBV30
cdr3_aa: CAWSRTGLNSPLHF

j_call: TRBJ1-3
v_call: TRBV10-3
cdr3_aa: CAIRPSGASSGNTIYF

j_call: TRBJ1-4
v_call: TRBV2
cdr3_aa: CASSVSEVEKLFF

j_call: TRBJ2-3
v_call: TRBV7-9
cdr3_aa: CASSFLTGFTDTQYF

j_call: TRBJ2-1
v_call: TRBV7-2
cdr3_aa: CASSREGGRNEQFF

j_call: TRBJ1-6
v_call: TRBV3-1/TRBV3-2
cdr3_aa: CASSQVTGGTGSPLHF

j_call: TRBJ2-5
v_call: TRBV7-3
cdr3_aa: CASSPYRLAAQETQYF

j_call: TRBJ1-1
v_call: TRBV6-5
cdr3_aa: CASSSVTVNTEAFF

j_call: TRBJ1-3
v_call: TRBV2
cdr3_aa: CASMGYSGNTIYF

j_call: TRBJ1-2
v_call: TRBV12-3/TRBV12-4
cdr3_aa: CASSAGPWIGYTF

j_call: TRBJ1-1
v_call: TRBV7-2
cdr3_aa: CASSPRIGGYTEAFF